This TCR beta chain was found in a study of blood T cell repertoires in COVID-19. Study-wide background: Samples of COVID-19 (acute and convalescent) were obtained from the United States, Italy and Spain.

Per the original methods: By means of reference gene primer amplification, nucleated cell counts were estimated. The repertoire was sequenced with immunoSEQ multiplex PCR; TCRdb's copy has only in-frame clones and lacks some. D and trimming come from the DNA, and the V and J calls and clone size come from that table. The table lists 250,000 to 350,000 clones, approximately 90% of them singletons, with roughly 2.1% in the top ten. V lost 5 bases and J lost 2; bases outside the gene matches: 5. CDR1 and CDR2 from the germline V gene are MNHEY and SVGAGI. The CDR3 is 14 amino acids. The chain is built from TRBV6-5 and TRBJ2-7; 8 positions agree with TRBD1. What was sequenced was peripheral blood. The TCR sequence derives from a man aged 18 to 35 with active or convalescent COVID-19. Here the CDR3 reads CASSQRTGTYEQYF. CDR3 coding DNA: TGTGCCAGCAGTCAAAGGACAGGGACCTACGAGCAGTACTTC.